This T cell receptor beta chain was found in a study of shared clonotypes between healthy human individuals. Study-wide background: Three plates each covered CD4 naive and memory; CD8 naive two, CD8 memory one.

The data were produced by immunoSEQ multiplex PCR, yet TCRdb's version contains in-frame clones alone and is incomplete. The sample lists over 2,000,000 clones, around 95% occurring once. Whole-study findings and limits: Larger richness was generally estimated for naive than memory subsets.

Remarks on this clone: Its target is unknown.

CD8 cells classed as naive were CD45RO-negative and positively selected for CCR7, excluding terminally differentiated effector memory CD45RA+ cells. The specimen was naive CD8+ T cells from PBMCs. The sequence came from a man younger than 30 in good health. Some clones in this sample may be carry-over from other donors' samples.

The CDR3 coding sequence is TGTGCCAGCAGTTTATGGGGGCCTTCAGATGAAAAACTGTTTTTT. It codes for CASSLWGPSDEKLFF. The chain carries TRBV27 and TRBJ1-4, with D tentatively TRBD1 (6 bases). The germline V and J ends were trimmed by 1 base and 6 bases, with 12 bases remaining between them. The CDR3 consists of 15 residues. Germline lookup yields CDR1 MNHEY and CDR2 SMNVEV (reference sequence).